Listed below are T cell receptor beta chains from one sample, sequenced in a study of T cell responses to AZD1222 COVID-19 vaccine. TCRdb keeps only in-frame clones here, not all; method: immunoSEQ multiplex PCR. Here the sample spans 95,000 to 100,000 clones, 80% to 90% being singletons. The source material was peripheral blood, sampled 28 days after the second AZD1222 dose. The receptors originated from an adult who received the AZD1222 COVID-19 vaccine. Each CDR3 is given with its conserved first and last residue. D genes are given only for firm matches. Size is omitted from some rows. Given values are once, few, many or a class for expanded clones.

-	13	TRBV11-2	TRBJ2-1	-	CASSLGPGNEQFF	TGTGCCAGCAGCTTAGGGCCGGGGAATGAGCAGTTCTTC
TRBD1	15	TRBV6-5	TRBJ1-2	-	CASVNTGTGGYGYTF	TGTGCCAGCGTAAATACCGGGACAGGGGGCTATGGCTACACCTTC
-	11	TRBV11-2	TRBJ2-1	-	CASSLGNEQFF	TGTGCCAGCAGCTTGGGCAATGAGCAGTTCTTC
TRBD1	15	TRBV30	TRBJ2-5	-	CAWSFGTGVQETQYF	TGTGCCTGGAGTTTCGGGACAGGGGTTCAAGAGACCCAGTACTTC
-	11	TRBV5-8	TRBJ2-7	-	CASSRRDPEGF	TGTGCCAGCAGCCGCCGGGACCCAGAGGGGTTC
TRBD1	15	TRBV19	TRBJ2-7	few	CASSMGQGSIYEQYF	TGTGCCAGTAGTATGGGACAGGGTAGCATCTACGAGCAGTACTTC
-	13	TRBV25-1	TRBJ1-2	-	CASSEYGERGYTF	TGTGCCAGCAGTGAATATGGGGAACGTGGCTACACCTTC
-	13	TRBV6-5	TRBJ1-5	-	CASTGYSNQPQHF	TGTGCCAGCACAGGTTATAGCAATCAGCCCCAGCATTTT
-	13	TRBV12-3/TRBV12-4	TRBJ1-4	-	CASSQTLNEKLFF	TGTGCCAGCAGTCAAACTTTGAATGAAAAACTGTTTTTT
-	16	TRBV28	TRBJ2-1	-	CASRSVTVSSYNEQFF	TGTGCCAGCAGATCAGTTACCGTGAGCTCCTACAATGAGCAGTTCTTC
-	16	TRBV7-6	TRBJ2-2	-	CASSLGGTASTGELFF	TGTGCCAGCAGCTTAGGGGGGACGGCAAGCACCGGGGAGCTGTTTTTT
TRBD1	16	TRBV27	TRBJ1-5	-	CASGLGTAYSNQPQHF	TGTGCCAGCGGCTTGGGGACAGCTTATAGCAATCAGCCCCAGCATTTT
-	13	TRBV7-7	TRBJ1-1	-	CASSLDRNTEAFF	TGTGCTAGCAGCTTAGACAGGAACACTGAAGCTTTCTTT
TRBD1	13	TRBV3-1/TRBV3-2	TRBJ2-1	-	CASSRTGGFEQFF	TGTGCCAGCAGCCGGACAGGGGGTTTTGAGCAGTTCTTC
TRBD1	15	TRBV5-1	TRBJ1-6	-	CASSTWTGVNSPLHF	TGCGCCAGCAGCACCTGGACAGGGGTTAATTCACCCCTCCACTTT
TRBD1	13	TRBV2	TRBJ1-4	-	CASSDGTGEKLFF	TGTGCCAGCAGTGACGGGACAGGGGAAAAACTGTTTTTT
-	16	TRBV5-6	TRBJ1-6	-	CASSNLGLADNSPLHF	TGTGCCAGCAGCAATCTCGGGCTGGCAGATAATTCACCCCTCCACTTT
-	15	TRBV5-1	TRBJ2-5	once	CASRLGTAMEETQYF	TGCGCCAGCAGACTTGGGACGGCCATGGAAGAGACCCAGTACTTC
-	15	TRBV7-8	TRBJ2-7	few	CASSPRVALFDEQYF	TGTGCCAGCAGCCCCCGGGTAGCCCTCTTTGACGAGCAGTACTTC
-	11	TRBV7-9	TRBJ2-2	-	CGGGNTGELFF	TGTGGTGGAGGTAACACCGGGGAGCTGTTTTTT
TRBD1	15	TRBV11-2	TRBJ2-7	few	CASSFDRGFTYEQYF	TGTGCCAGCAGCTTTGACAGGGGTTTCACCTACGAGCAGTACTTC
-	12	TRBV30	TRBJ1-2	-	CACRDLLWGYTF	TGTGCCTGCCGGGACCTCCTTTGGGGCTACACCTTC
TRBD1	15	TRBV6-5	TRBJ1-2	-	CASNSVRTGNYGYTF	TGTGCCAGCAATAGTGTTCGGACAGGAAACTATGGCTACACCTTC
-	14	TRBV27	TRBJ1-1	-	CASSLSPVVTEAFF	TGTGCCAGCAGTTTATCGCCAGTCGTCACTGAAGCTTTCTTT
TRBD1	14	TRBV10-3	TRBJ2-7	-	CAISEAGQAYEQYF	TGTGCCATCAGTGAGGCGGGACAGGCCTACGAGCAGTACTTC
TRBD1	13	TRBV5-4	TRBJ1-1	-	CASSLRTGTEAFF	TGTGCCAGCAGCTTGAGGACAGGCACTGAAGCTTTCTTT
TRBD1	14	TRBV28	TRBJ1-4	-	CASSSGGANEKLFF	TGTGCCAGCAGTTCAGGGGGAGCTAATGAAAAACTGTTTTTT
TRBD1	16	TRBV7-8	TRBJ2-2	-	CASGHRDRQPTGELFF	TGTGCCAGCGGACACCGGGACAGACAGCCCACCGGGGAGCTGTTTTTT
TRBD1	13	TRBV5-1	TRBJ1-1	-	CASSPGQGAEAFF	TGCGCCAGCAGCCCAGGACAGGGAGCTGAAGCTTTCTTT
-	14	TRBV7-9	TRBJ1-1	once	CASSLGQTLSEAFF	TGTGCCAGCAGCTTAGGACAGACCCTGAGTGAAGCTTTCTTT
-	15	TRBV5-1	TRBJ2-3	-	CASSLDNYPTDTQYF	TGCGCCAGCAGCCTGGACAACTACCCCACAGATACGCAGTATTTT
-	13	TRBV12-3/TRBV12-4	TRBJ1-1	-	CASNSRGNTEAFF	TGTGCCAGCAATTCCAGAGGGAACACTGAAGCTTTCTTT
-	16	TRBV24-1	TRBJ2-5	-	CATSDLVGGSQETQYF	TGTGCCACCAGTGATTTGGTGGGTGGCTCCCAAGAGACCCAGTACTTC
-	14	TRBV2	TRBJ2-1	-	CASSEASARGEQFF	TGTGCCAGCAGTGAAGCGTCGGCGAGGGGTGAGCAGTTCTTC
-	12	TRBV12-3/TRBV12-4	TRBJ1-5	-	CASSLLGQPQHF	TGTGCCAGCAGTTTATTAGGTCAGCCCCAGCATTTT
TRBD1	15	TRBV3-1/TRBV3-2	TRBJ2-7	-	CASSQLRDRDMEQYF	TGTGCCAGCAGCCAACTCCGGGACAGGGACATGGAGCAGTACTTC
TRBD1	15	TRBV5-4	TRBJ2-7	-	CASSPDRPGSYEQYF	TGTGCCAGCAGCCCGGACAGGCCTGGCTCCTACGAGCAGTACTTC
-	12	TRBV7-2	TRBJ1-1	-	CASSFGTVEAFF	TGTGCCAGCAGCTTCGGGACGGTTGAAGCTTTCTTT
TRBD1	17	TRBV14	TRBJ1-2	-	CASSQEGQGPHFYGYTF	TGTGCCAGCAGCCAAGAGGGACAGGGTCCTCATTTCTATGGCTACACCTTC
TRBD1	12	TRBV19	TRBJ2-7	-	CASLGQGYEQYF	TGTGCCAGTCTAGGACAGGGCTACGAGCAGTACTTC
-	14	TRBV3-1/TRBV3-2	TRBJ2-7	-	CASSQVLTSDEQYF	TGTGCCAGCAGCCAAGTTCTTACTAGTGACGAGCAGTACTTC
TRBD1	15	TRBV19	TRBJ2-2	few	CASSTIGQGPGELFF	TGTGCCAGTAGTACTATCGGACAGGGGCCCGGGGAGCTGTTTTTT
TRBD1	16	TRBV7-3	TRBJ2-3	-	CASSRGTGALTDTQYF	TGTGCCAGCAGCAGGGGGACAGGAGCCCTCACAGATACGCAGTATTTT
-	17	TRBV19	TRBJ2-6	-	CASSTYTGHSGANVLTF	TGTGCCAGTAGTACCTATACAGGCCACTCTGGGGCCAACGTCCTGACTTTC